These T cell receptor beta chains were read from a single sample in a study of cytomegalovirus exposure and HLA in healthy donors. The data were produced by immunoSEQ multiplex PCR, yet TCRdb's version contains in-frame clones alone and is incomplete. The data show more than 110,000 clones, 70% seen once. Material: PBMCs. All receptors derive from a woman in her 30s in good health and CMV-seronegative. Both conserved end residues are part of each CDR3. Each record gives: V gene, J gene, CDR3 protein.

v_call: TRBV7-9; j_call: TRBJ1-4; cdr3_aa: CASSGISPGPGEKLFF
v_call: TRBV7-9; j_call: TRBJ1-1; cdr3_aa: CASSPQGTEAFF
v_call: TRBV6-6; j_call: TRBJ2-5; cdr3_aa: CASSIRGGTETQYF
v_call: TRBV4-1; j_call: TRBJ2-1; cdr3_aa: CASSQDMREAFYNEQFF
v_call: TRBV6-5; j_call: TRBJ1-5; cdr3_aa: CASSDGPQHF
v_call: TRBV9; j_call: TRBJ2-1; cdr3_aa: CASSVATPGGPQFF
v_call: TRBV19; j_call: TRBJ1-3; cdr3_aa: CASSSQGAGNTIYF
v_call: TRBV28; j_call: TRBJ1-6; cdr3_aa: CASSSDRELHF
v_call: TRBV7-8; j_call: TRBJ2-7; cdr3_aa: CASSLYPIVMGRTSYEQYF
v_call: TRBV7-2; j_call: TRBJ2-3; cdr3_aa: CASSFGTSFEAQYF
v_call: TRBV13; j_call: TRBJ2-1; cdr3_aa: CASSLGLEQFF
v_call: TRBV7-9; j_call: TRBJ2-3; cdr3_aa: CASSSQAVSGGADTQYF
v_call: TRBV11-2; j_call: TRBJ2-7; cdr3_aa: CASSWRKRDPFHEQYF
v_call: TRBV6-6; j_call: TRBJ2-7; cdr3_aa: CASTPGTSIYEQYF
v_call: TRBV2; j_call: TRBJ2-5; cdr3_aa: CASSGEEETQYF
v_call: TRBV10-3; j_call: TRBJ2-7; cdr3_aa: CAISGTYEQYF
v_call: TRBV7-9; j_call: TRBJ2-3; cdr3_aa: CASSSRGISTDTQYF
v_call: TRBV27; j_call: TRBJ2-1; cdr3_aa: CASSPFGRMGGRSEQFF
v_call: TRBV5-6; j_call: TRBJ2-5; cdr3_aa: CASSPGVERGGETQYF
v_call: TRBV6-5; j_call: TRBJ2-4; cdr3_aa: CASSYSRDRGRYIQYF
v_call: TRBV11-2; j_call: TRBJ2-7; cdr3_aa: CASSLLAGVSYEQYF
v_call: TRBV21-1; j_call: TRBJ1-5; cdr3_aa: CASSMGRSSNQPQHF
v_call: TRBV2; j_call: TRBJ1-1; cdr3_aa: CASSLDRGRNTEAFF
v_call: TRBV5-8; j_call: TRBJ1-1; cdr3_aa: CASSLARLRAFF
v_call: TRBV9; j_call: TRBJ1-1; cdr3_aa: CASSVEGRRTEAFF
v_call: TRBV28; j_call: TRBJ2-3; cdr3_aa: CASHLGAAGTDTQYF
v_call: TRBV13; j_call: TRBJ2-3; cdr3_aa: CASSLSADTQYF
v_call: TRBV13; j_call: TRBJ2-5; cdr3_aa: CASGERTSRETQYF
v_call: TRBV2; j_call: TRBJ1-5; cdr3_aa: CASSLGHPYQPQHF
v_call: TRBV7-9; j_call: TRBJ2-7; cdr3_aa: CASSLAGAGVFSYEQYF
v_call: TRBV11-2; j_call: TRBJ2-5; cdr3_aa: CASSLAGTSEETQYF
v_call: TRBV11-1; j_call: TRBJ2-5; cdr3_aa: CASSFGHQETQYF
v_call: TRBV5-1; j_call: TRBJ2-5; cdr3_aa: CASSLGRQETQYF
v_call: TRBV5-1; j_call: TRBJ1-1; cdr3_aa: CASSLYWNTEAFF
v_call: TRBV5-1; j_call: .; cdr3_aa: CASSLEGQPPYEQYF
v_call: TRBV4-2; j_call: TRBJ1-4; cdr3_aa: CASSAQGSNEKLFF
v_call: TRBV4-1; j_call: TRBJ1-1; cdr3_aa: CASSQDQGSEAFF
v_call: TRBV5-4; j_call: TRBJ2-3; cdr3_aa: CASSLTSEADTQYF
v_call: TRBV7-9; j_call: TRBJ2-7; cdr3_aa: CASSHRDRVDEQYF
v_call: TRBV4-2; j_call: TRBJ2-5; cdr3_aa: CASSQAEFETQYF
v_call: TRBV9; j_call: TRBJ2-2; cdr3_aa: CASSVSGTSGVAQLFF
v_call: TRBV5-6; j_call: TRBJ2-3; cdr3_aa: CASSPQLKLTDTQYF
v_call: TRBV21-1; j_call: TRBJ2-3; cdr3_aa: CASSTRPDYTDTQYF
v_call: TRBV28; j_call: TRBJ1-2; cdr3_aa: CASSPELGDTNYGYTF
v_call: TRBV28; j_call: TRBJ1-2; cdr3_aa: CASSFASAGYTF